This entry lists 22 T cell receptor beta chains sequenced from one sample in a study of technical replicates of blood from a handful of donors. Measured with immunoSEQ multiplex PCR; TCRdb has only the in-frame clones, and not every one. Counted here are approximately 99,000 clones, around 96% occurring once; the ten biggest clones make up just over 0.2%. Sequencing input: T cells isolated from PBMCs. The receptors shown here come from a human donor in good health.

V and J are TRBV6-1 and TRBJ2-6, with TRBD1 identical over 9 bases. Germline CDR1 MNHNS, CDR2 SASEGT. The trim removed 4 bases at V and 0 bases at J, leaving 4 bases unmatched. The CDR3 length is 17 residues. The CDR3 is CASSGDRDISGANVLTF. The CDR3 DNA follows: TGTGCCAGCAGTGGGGACAGGGACATCTCTGGGGCCAACGTCCTGACTTTC.

CDR3 region: CASSSRGTEAFF. CDR3 nucleotide sequence: TGCGCCAGCAGTTCGAGAGGCACTGAAGCTTTCTTT. This chain links TRBV10-1 with TRBJ1-1; no reliable D call. The CDR3 sequence is 12 residues long. Germline lookup yields CDR1 WNHNN and CDR2 SYGVQD (reference sequence). Trimming cost V 5 bases and J 4 bases, with 8 bases left between them.

V gene TRBV5-1 combines with J gene TRBJ2-7; 8 bases match TRBD1. Losses at the gene ends were 4 bases for V and 6 bases for J; bases not matched to a gene: 12. The CDR3 consists of 15 residues. Germline assignment: CDR1 SGHRS and CDR2 YFSETQ. The CDR3: CASSITGQGTSEQYF. DNA of the CDR3: TGCGCCAGCAGCATAACCGGACAGGGTACGAGCGAGCAGTACTTC.

This clone was counted between two and nine times. The V call is TRBV6-5, the J call TRBJ2-7; D is uncertain. The germline V and J ends were trimmed by 6 bases and 6 bases, with 9 bases remaining between them. In germline, CDR1 is MNHEY, CDR2 SVGAGI. The CDR3 spans 11 residues. The CDR3 bases are TGTGCCAGCAGGCATGCAGGCGAGCAGTACTTC. This encodes CASRHAGEQYF.

The chain carries TRBV6-1 and TRBJ1-5; the D gene is possibly TRBD1 (6 bases). The CDR3 covers 13 residues. Germline V gene data show CDR1 as MNHNS and CDR2 as SASEGT. V lost 2 bases and J 6 bases, leaving 8 bases between the germline ends. CDR3 in amino acids: CASSEQGRQPQHF. The CDR3 coding sequence is TGTGCCAGCAGTGAACAGGGGCGTCAGCCCCAGCATTTT.

The CDR3 loop reads CASSPQGALGTEAFF. The CDR3 DNA follows: TGTGCCAGCAGCCCGCAGGGGGCTCTGGGCACTGAAGCTTTCTTT. The gene calls are TRBV7-3 and TRBJ1-1; TRBD1 agrees at 8 bases. Germline CDR1 is SGHTA and CDR2 is FQGTGA. Trimming cost V 5 bases and J 4 bases; bases outside gene matches: 9. The CDR3 totals 15 residues.

The chain carries TRBV5-1 and TRBJ2-7; TRBD1 matches 7 bases. This CDR3 has 15 residues. V was clipped by 4 bases and J by 2 bases; unmatched bases: 9. The germline V gene has CDR1 SGHRS and CDR2 YFSETQ. The DNA for the CDR3 is TGCGCCAGCAGCCGACAGGGTCAGGGGACCTACGAGCAGTACTTC. Protein product: CASSRQGQGTYEQYF.

This clone has a single count. V usage is TRBV7-6 and J usage is TRBJ2-5; the D is unclear. The DNA end favors TRBJ2-7, so the J call may be wrong. This CDR3 comprises 15 residues. The V gene's germline CDR1 is SGHVS and CDR2 FNYEAQ. CDR3 bases: TGTGCCAGCAGCTTAGAGGCCGACCTGGGCTACGAGCAGTACTTC. Translation: CASSLEADLGYEQYF.

V gene TRBV11-1 combines with J gene TRBJ2-1, with 9 bases fitting TRBD1. V lost 3 bases, J lost 5 bases, and 5 bases stayed unmatched. Germline V lookup: CDR1 SGHAT, CDR2 FQDESV (reference sequence). This CDR3 is 15 amino acids long. The DNA of the CDR3 is TGTGCCAGCAGCTTCCGGGACAGGGACAACAATGAGCAGTTCTTC. Protein sequence: CASSFRDRDNNEQFF.

The chain is built from TRBV19 and TRBJ2-1; TRBD2 aligns across 11 bases. The V and J ends lost 7 bases and 3 bases, in that order; junction bases with no gene match: 8. CDR1 LNHDA and CDR2 SQIVND come from the germline V gene (reference sequence). The CDR3 contains 16 residues. CDR3 nucleotide sequence: TGTGCCAGTACCGACGGGACTAGCGGTTACTACAATGAGCAGTTCTTC. This gives the protein CASTDGTSGYYNEQFF.

The rearrangement links TRBV9 to TRBJ2-3; 8 nucleotides match TRBD2. Unmatched junction bases numbered 5, after V lost 0 bases and J lost 2 bases. Germline V gene data show CDR1 as SGDLS and CDR2 as YYNGEE. The CDR3 sequence is 16 residues long. As DNA, the CDR3 is TGTGCCAGCAGCGTAGGGGAGCGGGGGTCCACAGATACGCAGTATTTT. Amino acids: CASSVGERGSTDTQYF. Looking up the rest from reference TRBV9 and TRBJ2-3 gives the full variable domain: DSGVTQTPKHLITATGQRVTLRCSPRSGDLSVYWYQQSLDQGLQFLIQYYNGEERAKGNILERFSAQQFPDLHSELNLSSLELGDSALYFCASSVGERGSTDTQYFGPGTRLTVL.

The gene calls are TRBV14 and TRBJ2-5; maybe TRBD2 (5 bases). Germline V gives CDR1 SGHDN, CDR2 FVKESK. Trimming took off 3 bases at V and 0 bases at J, with 8 bases between the two ends. This CDR3 spans 14 amino acids. The CDR3: CASSQREYQETQYF. DNA for the CDR3: TGTGCCAGCAGCCAGAGGGAGTACCAAGAGACCCAGTACTTC.

In its sample, this clone was seen once. This chain connects TRBV21-1 to TRBJ2-3; no check of the table's D call, TRBD2, against the DNA was made. TRBV21-1 represents a pseudogene. This CDR3 spans 14 amino acids. CDR3 sequence (DNA): TGTGCCAGCCCAAGGGGAGGACGCGCAGATACGCAGTATTTT. Its translation is CASPRGGRADTQYF.

This chain joins TRBV5-1 and TRBJ1-3; possibly TRBD1 for D (6 bases). The CDR3 runs to 16 residues. V was trimmed by 4 bases and J by 3 bases, leaving 17 bases between them. Germline V gives CDR1 SGHRS, CDR2 YFSETQ. In DNA form, the CDR3 reads TGCGCCAGCAGCCTGGTGTCCAGGGGTCTTGGAAACACCATATATTTT. Translation: CASSLVSRGLGNTIYF.

This chain links TRBV28 with TRBJ2-1; 8 bases are a match to TRBD2. CDR3 size: 15 residues. Germline CDR1 and CDR2: MDHEN and SYDVKM. V shed 6 bases and J 6 bases; nucleotides not matched to a gene: 10. This chain's CDR3 is CASRFSGTRGNEQFF. The CDR3 bases are TGTGCCAGCAGATTTAGCGGGACGAGGGGCAATGAGCAGTTCTTC.

This rearrangement joins TRBV7-3 to TRBJ1-2, with TRBD1 as a possible D gene (5 bases). CDR3 length equals 11 residues. Trimming shortened V by 8 bases and J by 3 bases, and 7 bases separated the two germline ends. In germline, CDR1 is SGHTA, CDR2 FQGTGA. The DNA of the CDR3 is TGTGCCAGCGAGACAGACTATGGCTACACCTTC. Amino acid sequence: CASETDYGYTF.

The chain links TRBV11-2 to TRBJ1-1, with a possible D match to TRBD1 (5 bases). With 5 bases removed from V and 7 bases from J, the gap between germline ends came to 14 bases. CDR3 size: 13 residues. Germline lookup yields CDR1 SGHAT and CDR2 FQNNGV. The CDR3 spells CASSPDLGDEAFF. For the CDR3, the DNA is TGTGCCAGCAGCCCGGACCTAGGGGATGAAGCTTTCTTT. The full variable domain, completed using reference TRBV11-2 and TRBJ1-1, is EAGVAQSPRYKIIEKRQSVAFWCNPISGHATLYWYQQILGQGPKLLIQFQNNGVVDDSQLPKDRFSAERLKGVDSTLKIQPAKLEDSAVYLCASSPDLGDEAFFGQGTRLTVV.

The chain recombines TRBV9 with TRBJ1-2; TRBD1 might be the D (5 bases). The V gene's germline CDR1 is SGDLS and CDR2 YYNGEE. The V and J ends lost 0 bases and 6 bases respectively, with 18 bases between them. The CDR3 totals 16 residues. The CDR3 loop reads CASSVDIWRGTDGYTF. The CDR3 nucleotides read TGTGCCAGCAGCGTAGATATCTGGAGGGGAACTGATGGCTACACCTTC.

This chain links TRBV28 with TRBJ2-7; D not resolved. Germline CDR1 reads MDHEN; CDR2 reads SYDVKM. V dropped 7 bases and J dropped 2 bases, with 9 bases sitting between them. CDR3 length: 12 amino acids. CDR3 loop: CASTGQAYEQYF. The CDR3 nucleotides read TGTGCCAGCACAGGCCAGGCCTACGAGCAGTACTTC.

The V call is TRBV19, the J call TRBJ2-7; D ambiguous. The germline gives CDR1 LNHDA, CDR2 SQIVND (reference sequence). CDR3 size: 14 residues. Trimming left V 2 bases short and J 0 bases short, with 8 bases between. The CDR3 loop is CASSITYSSYEQYF. CDR3 nucleotide sequence: TGTGCCAGTAGTATAACATACAGCTCCTACGAGCAGTACTTC.

This chain joins TRBV6-4 and TRBJ2-2, with D uncertain. Looked up from germline, CDR1 is MRHNA and CDR2 is SNTAGT. This CDR3 is 12 amino acids long. Trimming stripped 6 bases from V and 7 bases from J, with 9 bases between. CDR3 bases: TGTGCCAGCAGCGATTATAGCGGGGAGCTGTTTTTT. It codes for CASSDYSGELFF.

The rearrangement uses TRBV4-1 and TRBJ2-7; TRBD1 matches 9 bases. The CDR3 loop spans 17 amino acids. V dropped 6 bases and J dropped 1; count of bases not matched to a gene: 13. Germline CDR1 is MGHRA and CDR2 is YSYEKL. The CDR3 nucleotides are TGCGCCAGCAGTTCAATCCCAGGGACAGGGAAGTCCTACGAGCAGTACTTC. Protein product: CASSSIPGTGKSYEQYF.